This T cell receptor (beta chain) was sequenced in a study of T cell repertoires in cytomegalovirus infection. Overall study findings and caveats: Dominating the ex vivo response were TCR beta clonotypes that were CMV-specific and HLA-C-restricted.

Worth noting for this clonotype: The antigen is not known.

CDR3 length: 19 amino acids. V was pared by 0 bases and J by 6 bases, with 23 bases between. Germline V CDR1 and CDR2: LGHDT, YNNKEL (reference sequence). TCRdb reprocessed the reads via MiXCR and lists one record per CDR3 protein. The data contain some 99,000 distinct CDR3 sequences, approximately 28% of them singletons. The chain links TRBV3-1 to TRBJ2-2; possibly TRBD1 for D (5 bases). This TCR derives from a human donor in good health (CMV status not recorded). Some clones in this sample may be carry-over from other donors' samples. The material sequenced was CD8+ T cells from cultured PBMCs, taken from culture after CMV antigen stimulation. CDR3 nucleotides: TGTGCCAGCAGCCAAGATTCAGGTAGAGGCAGGGTAGATCCCGGGGAGCTGTTTTTT. Translated, it gives CASSQDSGRGRVDPGELFF.